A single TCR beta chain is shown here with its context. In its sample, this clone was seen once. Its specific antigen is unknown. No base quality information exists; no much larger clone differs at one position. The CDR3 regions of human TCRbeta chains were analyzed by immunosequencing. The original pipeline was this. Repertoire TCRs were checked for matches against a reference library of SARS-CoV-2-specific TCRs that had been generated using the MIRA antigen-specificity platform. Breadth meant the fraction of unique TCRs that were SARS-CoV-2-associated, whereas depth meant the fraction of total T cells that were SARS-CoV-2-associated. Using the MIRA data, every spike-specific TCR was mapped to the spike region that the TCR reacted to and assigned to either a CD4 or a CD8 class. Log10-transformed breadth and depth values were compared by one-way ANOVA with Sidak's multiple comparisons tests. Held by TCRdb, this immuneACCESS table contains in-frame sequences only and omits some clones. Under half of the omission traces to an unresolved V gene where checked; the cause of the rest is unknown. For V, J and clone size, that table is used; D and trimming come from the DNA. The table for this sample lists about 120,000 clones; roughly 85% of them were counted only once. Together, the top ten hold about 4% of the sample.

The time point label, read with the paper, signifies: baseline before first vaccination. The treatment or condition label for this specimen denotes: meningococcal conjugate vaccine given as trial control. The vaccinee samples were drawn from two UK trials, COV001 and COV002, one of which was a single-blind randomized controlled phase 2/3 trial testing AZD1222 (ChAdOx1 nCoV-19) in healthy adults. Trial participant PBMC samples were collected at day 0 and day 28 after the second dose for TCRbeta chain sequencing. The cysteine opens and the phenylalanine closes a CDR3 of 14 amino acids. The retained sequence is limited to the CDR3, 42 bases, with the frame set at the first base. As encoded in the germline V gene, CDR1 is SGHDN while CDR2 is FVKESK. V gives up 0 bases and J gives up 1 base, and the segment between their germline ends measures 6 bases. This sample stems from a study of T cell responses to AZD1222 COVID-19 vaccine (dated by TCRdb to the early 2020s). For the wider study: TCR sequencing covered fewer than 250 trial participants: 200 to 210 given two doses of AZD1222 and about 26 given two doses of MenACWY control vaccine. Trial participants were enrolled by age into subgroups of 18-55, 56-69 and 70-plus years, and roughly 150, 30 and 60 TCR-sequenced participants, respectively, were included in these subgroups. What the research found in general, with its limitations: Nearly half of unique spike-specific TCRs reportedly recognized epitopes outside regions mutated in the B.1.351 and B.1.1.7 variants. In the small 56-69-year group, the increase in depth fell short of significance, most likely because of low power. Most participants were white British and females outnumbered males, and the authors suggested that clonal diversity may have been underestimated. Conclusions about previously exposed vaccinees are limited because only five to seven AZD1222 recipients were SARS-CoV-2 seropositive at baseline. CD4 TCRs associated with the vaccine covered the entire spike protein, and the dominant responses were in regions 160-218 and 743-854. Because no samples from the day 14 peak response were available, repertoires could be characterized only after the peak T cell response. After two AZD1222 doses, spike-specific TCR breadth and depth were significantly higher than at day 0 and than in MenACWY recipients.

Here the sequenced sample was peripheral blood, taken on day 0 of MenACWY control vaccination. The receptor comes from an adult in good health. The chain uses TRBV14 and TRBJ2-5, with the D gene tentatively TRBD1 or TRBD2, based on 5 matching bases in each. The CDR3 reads CASSQDGGQETQYF. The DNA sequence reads TGTGCCAGCAGCCAAGATGGGGGCCAAGAGACCCAGTACTTC.